This T cell receptor (beta chain) was sequenced for a study of beta chain features in type 1 diabetes. Study-wide results and caveats: Shortening that was moderate but significant affected the TCRB CDR3s of Type 1 diabetes patients in all four CD4+ subsets.

The germline V and J ends were trimmed by 3 bases and 9 bases, with 12 bases remaining between them. Germline loops: CDR1 LNHDA, CDR2 SQIVND (reference sequence). CDR3 length: 13 amino acids. A word on this clone: Antigen: not known.

Of the isolated RNA, all was reverse transcribed, and so the sequenced material was expressed TCRB transcripts. Measured with immunoSEQ multiplex PCR; TCRdb has only the in-frame clones, and not every one. The sample contains roughly 370,000 clones, approximately 15% of which appear only once. The material sequenced was naive CD4+ T cells from blood. The chain joins TRBV19 to TRBJ2-1; D is unclear. The sequence was collected from a man younger than 40 in good health. CDR3 in amino acids: CASSIRPDGEQFF. CDR3 DNA sequence: TGTGCCAGTAGTATCAGGCCAGATGGTGAGCAGTTCTTC.